Sequencing of this TCR beta chain was carried out in a study of blood T cell repertoires in COVID-19. Study at large: COVID-19 samples collected from the United States, Italy and Spain covered acute and convalescent phases.

The method was immunoSEQ multiplex PCR; TCRdb's version includes in-frame clones alone and lacks a portion of them. Of over 200,000 clones detected, around 87% appear once; the ten largest clones hold 2% to 3%. The V segment lost 4 bases and the J segment 7 bases; nucleotides outside the gene matches: 10. Looked up from germline, CDR1 is LNHNV and CDR2 is YYDKDF (reference sequence). This CDR3 is 14 amino acids long. This sequence originates from a woman in her forties or fifties with acute or convalescent COVID-19. Sequenced material: peripheral blood. The chain couples TRBV15 to TRBJ2-7; 7 nucleotides match TRBD1. The CDR3 reads CATSIYRGRGEQYF. The CDR3 DNA follows: TGTGCCACCAGCATCTACAGGGGAAGGGGAGAGCAGTACTTC. The entire variable domain, with the rest obtained from reference TRBV15 and TRBJ2-7, is as follows: DAMVIQNPRYQVTQFGKPVTLSCSQTLNHNVMYWYQQKSSQAPKLLFHYYDKDFNNEADTPDNFQSRRPNTSFCFLDIRSPGLGDTAMYLCATSIYRGRGEQYFGPGTRLTVT.